This TCR beta chain appears in the sequencing data of a study of identical twins. Germline V CDR1 and CDR2: MNHEY, SMNVEV (reference sequence). Between the trimmed V and J ends, which lost 3 bases and 1 base, there was a span of 15 bases. This CDR3 comprises 16 residues. TCRdb ran MiXCR on the 5' RACE reads and lists one entry per CDR3 protein. This sample has approximately 680,000 distinct CDR3 sequences, with 7.1% found just once. This clonotype was seen a few times. These sequences were also reported in another study, on yellow fever vaccine responses in identical twins.

The receptor's source is a woman in her late teens or twenties in good health. Sequenced: PBMCs. V and J are TRBV27 and TRBJ2-5; D uncertain. The CDR3 spells CASSLRQVWSQETQYF. For the CDR3, the DNA is TGTGCCAGCAGTTTGAGGCAGGTGTGGTCCCAAGAGACCCAGTACTTC.